This is a list of T cell receptor beta chains from one sample in a study of shared clonotypes between healthy human individuals. The data were produced by immunoSEQ multiplex PCR, yet TCRdb's version contains in-frame clones alone and is incomplete. The profile shows 1.6 million or so clones, 98% of them singletons. The sequenced sample was naive CD4+ T cells sorted from blood. The receptors originated from a man between 25 and 39 years old in good health. CDR3s include the opening cysteine and the closing phenylalanine or tryptophan. The D gene is left open where the match is weak. Only some rows state a clone size, as once, few, many or a class for expanded clones.

>.|.|TRBJ1-5|TRBV30
TGTGCCTGGGGGGTGAAGCTTAGCAATCAGCCCCAGCATTTT
CAWGVKLSNQPQHF
>.|.|TRBJ1-1|TRBV19
TGTGCCAGTAGTACCCTTCGGGGGGCCCGGAACACTGAAGCTTTCTTT
CASSTLRGARNTEAFF
>.|TRBD2|TRBJ2-3|TRBV7-3
TGTGCCAGCAGCAATAGCGGGAGGGGCACAGATACGCAGTATTTT
CASSNSGRGTDTQYF
>.|.|TRBJ1-3|TRBV7-8
TGTGCCAGCAGCCCCCCCACAGGAAACACCATATATTTT
CASSPPTGNTIYF
>.|.|TRBJ2-3|TRBV28
TGTGCCAGCAGGCCAGGGGGGCCCACAGATACGCAGTATTTT
CASRPGGPTDTQYF
>.|TRBD1|TRBJ2-2|TRBV7-9
TGTGCCAGCAGCCGTGGGACAGTCCCCGGGGAGCTGTTTTTT
CASSRGTVPGELFF
>.|.|TRBJ1-4|TRBV2
TGTGCCAGCAGCTCGGACATCTCAACTAATGAAAAACTGTTTTTT
CASSSDISTNEKLFF
>.|TRBD2|TRBJ2-3|TRBV10-1
TGCGCCAGCAGTGATCAGATGGGCGGGAGGGTCCGCACAGATACGCAGTATTTT
CASSDQMGGRVRTDTQYF
>.|TRBD2|TRBJ2-3|TRBV6-4
TGTGCCAGCAGCTACTGGACTAGCGGGAGAGATACGCAGTATTTT
CASSYWTSGRDTQYF
>.|.|TRBJ1-5|TRBV10-2
TGCGCCAGCAGTGAGTCTGCGGGGGATCAGCCCCAGCATTTT
CASSESAGDQPQHF
>.|TRBD2|TRBJ2-7|TRBV7-2
TGTGCCAGCAGACGAGCGGGAGGGGCCTACGAGCAGTACTTC
CASRRAGGAYEQYF
>.|TRBD2|TRBJ2-7|TRBV25-1
TGTGCCAGCAGTGAGGTAGCGGGAGGGCCCTACGAGCAGTACTTC
CASSEVAGGPYEQYF
>.|TRBD2|TRBJ2-7|TRBV6-5
TGTGCCAGCAACCTAGCGGGAGTCCCCTACGAGCAGTACTTC
CASNLAGVPYEQYF
>.|.|TRBJ2-7|TRBV9
TGTGCCAGCAGCGTAGCTACGCGAGGCTACGAGCAGTACTTC
CASSVATRGYEQYF
>.|.|TRBJ2-7|TRBV19
TGTGCCAGTAGGGCTGACCAAGGGGCTATCAACGAGCAGTACTTC
CASRADQGAINEQYF
>once|.|TRBJ1-1|TRBV7-9
TGTGCCAGCAGCTTACCCACTGAAGCTTTCTTT
CASSLPTEAFF
>.|.|TRBJ1-5|TRBV6-6
TGTGCCAGCAGTCTTACAGGTGGAGGCAATCAGCCCCAGCATTTT
CASSLTGGGNQPQHF
>.|.|TRBJ1-5|TRBV5-1
TGCGCCAGCAGCTTGGCCCCGGCGGGTAGCAATCAGCCCCAGCATTTT
CASSLAPAGSNQPQHF
>.|.|TRBJ1-5|TRBV6-5
TGTGCCAGCAGTTTCTCAGCTAGCAATCAGCCCCAGCATTTT
CASSFSASNQPQHF
>.|.|TRBJ2-3|TRBV14
TGTGCCAGCAGCCAATGGAGAGATACGCAGTATTTT
CASSQWRDTQYF
>.|TRBD2|TRBJ2-3|TRBV10-3
TGTGCCGTCCACGGGGGGAGGGCCTCAGATACGCAGTATTTT
CAVHGGRASDTQYF
>once|TRBD1|TRBJ2-1|TRBV9
TGTGCCAGCAGTCAGGGGGTGCCCTCCTACAATGAGCAGTTCTTC
CASSQGVPSYNEQFF
>.|.|TRBJ1-5|TRBV28
TGTGCCAACGGTGGGGGGCTAAGCAATCAGCCCCAGCATTTT
CANGGGLSNQPQHF
>.|.|TRBJ1-3|TRBV10-1
TGCGCCAGCAGTGAAGACCCTTCGACTGGAAACACCATATATTTT
CASSEDPSTGNTIYF
>.|.|TRBJ2-7|TRBV7-2
TGTGCCAGCAGCTTAACGGGACATGACTACGAGCAGTACTTC
CASSLTGHDYEQYF
>.|.|TRBJ2-6|TRBV19
TGTGCCAGCAGGAACTCTGGGGCCAACGTCCTGACTTTC
CASRNSGANVLTF
>.|TRBD2|TRBJ2-1|TRBV5-1
TGCGCCAGCGGAAGACTAGCGGGAGGGAACTACAATGAGCAGTTCTTC
CASGRLAGGNYNEQFF
>.|TRBD2|TRBJ2-1|TRBV5-1
TGCGCCAGCAGCTTGCCAGGGACTAGCGGGAGGGATGTGAACAATGAGCAGTTCTTC
CASSLPGTSGRDVNNEQFF
>.|.|TRBJ2-7|TRBV7-9
TGTGCCAGCAGCCTCGGACGGACTTCCTACGAGCAGTACTTC
CASSLGRTSYEQYF
>.|TRBD1|TRBJ2-3|TRBV6-6
TGTGCCAGCAGTGACTCAGGACAGGGGACAGATACGCAGTATTTT
CASSDSGQGTDTQYF
>.|TRBD2|TRBJ2-1|TRBV7-3
TGTGCCAGCAGCCCGACACGACTAGCGGACCACTCCTACAATGAGCAGTTCTTC
CASSPTRLADHSYNEQFF
>.|TRBD2|TRBJ2-1|TRBV4-3
TGCGCCAGCAGCCAAGAGGGAAGCGGGAGTCTCAATGAGCAGTTCTTC
CASSQEGSGSLNEQFF
>.|.|TRBJ1-1|TRBV5-5
TGTGCCAGCAACCCGCTTCAGGGCACTGAAGCTTTCTTT
CASNPLQGTEAFF
>.|TRBD2|TRBJ2-1|TRBV7-9
TGTGCCAGCAGCCCCCGACTAGCGGGGGGCAATGAGCAGTTCTTC
CASSPRLAGGNEQFF
>.|.|TRBJ2-7|TRBV10-1
TGCGCCAGCAGTGAGTCGGGGGGTCCCTACGAGCAGTACTTC
CASSESGGPYEQYF
>.|TRBD2|TRBJ2-3|TRBV9
TGTGCCAGCAGCGTAGACCCACGCGCGGGAGGTTACACAGATACGCAGTATTTT
CASSVDPRAGGYTDTQYF
>.|TRBD2|TRBJ2-1|TRBV5-1
TGCGCCAGCAGACTAGAAGGACTAGCGATTAATGAGCAGTTCTTC
CASRLEGLAINEQFF